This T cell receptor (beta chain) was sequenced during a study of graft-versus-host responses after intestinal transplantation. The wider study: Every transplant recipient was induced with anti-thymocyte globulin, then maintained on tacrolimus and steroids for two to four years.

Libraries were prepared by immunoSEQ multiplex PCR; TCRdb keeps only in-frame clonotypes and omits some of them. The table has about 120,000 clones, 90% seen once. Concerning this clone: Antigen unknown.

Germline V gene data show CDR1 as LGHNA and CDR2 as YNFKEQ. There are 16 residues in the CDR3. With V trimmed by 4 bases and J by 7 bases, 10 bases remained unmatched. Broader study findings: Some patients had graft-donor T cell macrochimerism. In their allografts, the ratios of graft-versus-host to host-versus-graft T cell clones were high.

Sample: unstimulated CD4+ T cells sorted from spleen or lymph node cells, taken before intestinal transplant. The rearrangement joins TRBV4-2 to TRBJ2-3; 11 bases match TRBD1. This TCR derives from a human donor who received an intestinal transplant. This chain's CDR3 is CASSLGMDRGLYTQYF. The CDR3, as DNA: TGTGCCAGCAGCCTAGGGATGGACAGGGGGCTATATACGCAGTATTTT.